There are many counts of the clone carrying this T cell receptor beta chain. Its antigen remains unknown. This record comes from a study of neurological immune-mediated disorders. Findings and limits, study-wide: Expansion of TCR clones was greatest in HTLV-1-associated myelopathy and smallest in multiple sclerosis, where it fell below that of healthy controls. The multiple sclerosis repertoire cluster was associated with no clinical or MRI feature.

The germline V gene encodes CDR1 SGHTA and CDR2 FQGNSA. This CDR3 region has 16 residues. The V gene lost 4 bases and the J gene lost 2 bases, with 17 bases spanning the gap. The cDNA was generated by 5'RACE with 10-nucleotide random UMIs. One entry per CDR3 protein results from TCRdb running MiXCR on the 5' RACE reads. The data show about 27,000 distinct CDR3 sequences, with 2% to 2.5% seen just once and about 2.5% held by the top ten. The TCR was taken from a woman aged 50 to 65 with multiple sclerosis. Sequenced input: PBMCs. The chain combines TRBV7-2 with TRBJ2-5; TRBD2 might be the D (5 bases). CDR3 in amino acids: CASSWPGRTRQETQYF. CDR3 sequence (DNA): TGTGCCAGCAGCTGGCCGGGAAGGACGAGACAAGAGACCCAGTACTTC.